This entry features one T cell receptor beta chain sequence. V was clipped by 8 bases and J by 13 bases; unmatched bases: 8. The CDR3 spans 13 residues. In germline, CDR1 is SNHLY, CDR2 FYNNEI. The sample is drawn from a study of blood T cell repertoires in COVID-19. Study details: PBMCs, B-cell-depleted T cells, or T cells were the source of the cDNA or gDNA that made up the material.

In the original analysis: Researchers report that nucleated cell counts were estimated from reference gene primer amplification. Clones were read by immunoSEQ multiplex PCR, and TCRdb kept only the in-frame ones, dropping some. The DNA was the basis for D and trimming; V, J and clone size are from that table. The repertoire consists of 60,000 or so clones, with 70% to 90% occurring once and the leading ten covering approximately 4.3%. J is TRBJ1-6 and V is TRBV2; 10 bases are shared with TRBD1. The receptor's source is a man aged 60-69 years with acute or convalescent COVID-19. Sequencing was carried out using peripheral blood. CDR3 region: CASGRQGAHPLHF. DNA for the CDR3: TGTGCCAGCGGCCGACAGGGGGCACATCCCCTCCACTTT.